This T cell receptor (beta chain) was obtained from a study of blood T cell repertoires in COVID-19. Study background: COVID-19 samples, acute and convalescent, were from the United States, Italy and Spain. T cells, B-cell-depleted T cells, or PBMCs provided the cDNA or gDNA that served as material.

The CDR3 is 13 residues long. Germline V lookup: CDR1 SEHNR, CDR2 FQNEAQ (reference sequence). Trimming left V 6 bases short and J 3 bases short, with 11 bases between. The sample holds one count of this clone. Authors' processing steps: Reference gene primer amplification gave nucleated cell count estimates. Generated by immunoSEQ multiplex PCR, the TCRdb table keeps only in-frame clones and is missing some. The V and J calls and clone size come from that table; D and trimming were worked out from the DNA. The table records about 100,000 clones, over 75% of them present only once. This TCR was sampled from a human donor in a cohort sampled during active COVID-19. The chain couples TRBV7-9 to TRBJ2-5; D is undetermined. The sequencing input was peripheral blood. For the CDR3, the DNA is TGTGCCAGCAGAGCTACTCTAAAAGAGACCCAGTACTTC. Encoded protein: CASRATLKETQYF.